This T cell receptor (beta chain) was identified in a study of blood T cells in healthy people across ages. A second PCR, run for about 7 to 11 cycles, used a sample-barcoded 5' primer plus a J-beta primer mix. TCRdb re-analysed the 5' RACE reads in MiXCR, keeping a single row per CDR3 protein. Of 1.5 million to 1.8 million distinct CDR3 sequences detected, 35% to 45% appear once; the ten largest clones hold about 4%. This clonotype was picked up a small number of times. The V and J ends lost 4 bases and 0 bases respectively, with 13 bases between them. Germline-derived CDR1 and CDR2 are SQVTM and ANQGSEA. This CDR3 has 16 amino acids.

The sample taken for sequencing was blood. The sequence derives from a woman aged 18-30 years in good health. V gene TRBV29-1 combines with J gene TRBJ2-6; unclear D gene. The CDR3 coding sequence is TGCAGCGTTGCCCAAGGACGTAACTCTGGGGCCAACGTCCTGACTTTC. Translation gives CSVAQGRNSGANVLTF.